One and the same sample provided the 10 T cell receptor beta chains below, sequenced in a study of CD8 T cells in ankylosing spondylitis. Overall study findings and caveats: Seemingly distinctive of ankylosing spondylitis blood was a TCR beta motif formed by eight highly homologous variants.

These receptors lack a known antigen. MiXCR, run by TCRdb on the 5' RACE reads, gives a single entry per CDR3 protein. The table has 220,000 or so distinct CDR3 sequences, 15% to 20% seen once; the top ten hold roughly 43%. The sequenced material came from blood, either unsorted or a sorted T cell fraction (not recorded which). All receptors come from a male donor with ankylosing spondylitis.

This clonotype was picked up a small number of times. The chain employs TRBV2 and TRBJ2-7; the D gene could be TRBD1 or TRBD2 (5 bases each). Germline-derived CDR1 and CDR2 are SNHLY and FYNNEI. V gave up 6 bases and J gave up 0 bases, with 15 bases separating them. This CDR3 region has 15 residues. CDR3 in amino acids: CASSAGTPLSYEQYF. As DNA, the CDR3 is TGTGCCAGCAGCGCAGGGACCCCCCTCTCCTACGAGCAGTACTTC.

This clonotype was counted a few times. The chain is built from TRBV12-5 and TRBJ2-2; TRBD1 matches 9 bases. Looked up from germline, CDR1 is LGHNT and CDR2 is FRNRAP. The CDR3 length is 17 residues. Trimming removed 1 base from V and 7 bases from J; junction bases left unmatched: 10. The CDR3 region has the DNA TGTGCTAGTGGTTTGGCCGCCGGGACAGGGATGGGCGGGGAGCTGTTTTTT. It codes for CASGLAAGTGMGGELFF.

The chain links TRBV27 to TRBJ1-2; 11 bases match TRBD1. CDR3 size: 15 residues. Germline CDR1 MNHEY, CDR2 SMNVEV (reference sequence). The V segment lost 6 bases and the J segment 4 bases; nucleotides outside the gene matches: 7. The DNA for the CDR3 is TGTGCCAGCAGCTACACCGGGACAGGGGGCTATGGCTACACCTTC. Translated, it gives CASSYTGTGGYGYTF.

This clonotype was recorded a few times. The chain couples TRBV2 to TRBJ2-7, with 7 nucleotides matching TRBD1. Looked up from germline, CDR1 is SNHLY and CDR2 is FYNNEI. V was pared by 1 base and J by 3 bases, with 9 bases of the junction left unmatched. The CDR3 spans 16 residues. The chain's CDR3 is CASSEGRKGAFYEQYF. Here the CDR3 DNA reads TGTGCCAGCAGTGAAGGAAGGAAGGGGGCGTTCTACGAGCAGTACTTC.

V and J are TRBV20-1 and TRBJ2-3, with a tentative D call TRBD2 (5 bases). V was pared by 1 base and J by 6 bases, with 11 bases between. CDR1 and CDR2 from the germline V gene are DFQATT and SNEGSKA (reference sequence). This CDR3 region has 13 residues. CDR3 residues: CSARVGNGDTQYF. As DNA, the CDR3 is TGCAGTGCTAGAGTCGGGAATGGGGATACGCAGTATTTT.

This clonotype was counted only a few times. This rearrangement joins TRBV20-1 to TRBJ2-7; 13 bases fit TRBD2. This CDR3 spans 15 amino acids. Germline lookup yields CDR1 DFQATT and CDR2 SNEGSKA (reference sequence). Trimming cost V 4 bases and J 4 bases; bases outside gene matches: 7. Here the CDR3 reads CSATRLAGGRYEQYF. CDR3 DNA sequence: TGCAGTGCTACCCGACTAGCGGGGGGAAGATACGAGCAGTACTTC.

This chain uses TRBV20-1 with TRBJ2-7; 11 bases are a match to TRBD2. V dropped 0 bases and J dropped 4; count of bases not matched to a gene: 5. This CDR3 contains 15 residues. Per the germline V gene, CDR1 is DFQATT and CDR2 is SNEGSKA (reference sequence). As DNA, the CDR3 is TGCAGTGCTAGAGATGCTAGCGGGAGGTGGTACGAGCAGTACTTC. It yields the protein CSARDASGRWYEQYF.

This clonotype was picked up a small number of times. The gene calls are TRBV12-3 or TRBV12-4 and TRBJ2-7, with D possibly being TRBD1 (6 bases). Trimming took off 3 bases at V and 7 bases at J, with 19 bases between the two ends. The CDR3 contains 15 residues. CDR3 nucleotides: TGTGCCAGCAGTTTGTCTCCGGACAGCGTGATGGAGCAGTACTTC. Translation: CASSLSPDSVMEQYF.

The V and J genes are TRBV19 and TRBJ2-1; 14 bases are a match to TRBD2. Germline CDR1 reads LNHDA; CDR2 reads SQIVND (reference sequence). Trimming at V came to 5 bases and at J to 7 bases, leaving 4 bases not matched to a gene. The CDR3 has 15 residues. As DNA, the CDR3 is TGTGCCAGTAGTGACGGGACTAGCGGGAGAAATGAGCAGTTCTTC. Amino acid sequence: CASSDGTSGRNEQFF.

This clonotype was detected many times. This chain uses TRBV20-1 with TRBJ2-1; D is possibly TRBD2 (6 bases). Germline assignment: CDR1 DFQATT and CDR2 SNEGSKA (reference sequence). This CDR3 is 14 amino acids long. Trimming left V 5 bases short and J 6 bases short, with 17 bases between. The CDR3 region is CSAWRTGEGNEQFF. Written as DNA, the CDR3 is TGCAGTGCTTGGAGGACGGGAGAGGGCAATGAGCAGTTCTTC.